The 4 T cell receptor beta chains reported below all come from one sample, sequenced in a study of blood T cell repertoires in COVID-19. The table came from immunoSEQ multiplex PCR; TCRdb's copy has only in-frame clones and leaves some out. The profile covers 290,000 or so clones, with about 89% appearing a single time and roughly 3% taken by the ten largest. The sequenced sample was PBMCs or T cells enriched from blood (not recorded which). The receptors stem from a young woman who had recovered from COVID-19.

In its sample, this clone was seen once. V usage is TRBV2 and J usage is TRBJ1-2; D possibly corresponds to TRBD1 (6 bases). Trimming took off 11 bases at V and 4 bases at J, with 14 bases between the two ends. This CDR3 has 12 amino acids. Per germline, CDR1 SNHLY and CDR2 FYNNEI. The CDR3 sequence: CAGRGDGYGYTF. CDR3 DNA sequence: TGTGCCGGGAGGGGGGATGGCTATGGCTACACCTTC. Full variable domain (rest looked up from reference TRBV2 and TRBJ1-2): EPEVTQTPSHQVTQMGQEVILRCVPISNHLYFYWYRQILGQKVEFLVSFYNNEISEKSEIFDDQFSVERPDGSNFTLKIRSTKLEDSAMYFCAGRGDGYGYTFGSGTRLTVV.

This chain joins TRBV9 and TRBJ2-5; the match to TRBD1 covers 7 bases. The germline CDR1 and CDR2 sequences are SGDLS and YYNGEE. The J segment lost 1 base and the V segment lost 4 bases, leaving 7 bases of the junction unmatched. The CDR3 loop spans 15 amino acids. In nucleotides, the CDR3 is TGTGCCAGCAGCCCGCGGACAGGCACCCAAGAGACCCAGTACTTC. It yields the protein CASSPRTGTQETQYF.

There are a few counts of this clone. The J gene is TRBJ2-7, the V gene TRBV2, with D tentatively TRBD1 (6 bases). The CDR3 covers 15 residues. V was clipped by 3 bases and J by 1 base, with 13 bases between them. Germline CDR1 SNHLY, CDR2 FYNNEI. The chain's CDR3 is CASSDFGTPSYEQYF. CDR3 nucleotide sequence: TGTGCCAGCAGTGACTTCGGGACACCATCCTACGAGCAGTACTTC.

The rearrangement joins TRBV2 to TRBJ2-1; 8 nucleotides line up with TRBD2. The V gene end was trimmed by 9 bases and the J gene end by 7 bases; junction bases not matched to a gene: 11. From germline, CDR1 is SNHLY and CDR2 FYNNEI. The CDR3 has 14 residues. CDR3 in amino acids: CASKPGLVANEQFF. CDR3 sequence (DNA): TGTGCCAGTAAACCGGGACTAGTTGCAAATGAGCAGTTCTTC.